This TCR beta chain was recovered during a study of blood T cell repertoires in COVID-19. CDR1 is MDHEN, CDR2 SYDVKM, per germline. The CDR3 is made up of 14 amino acids. The V and J ends lost 6 bases and 3 bases respectively, with 15 bases between them. Libraries were prepared by immunoSEQ multiplex PCR; TCRdb keeps only in-frame clonotypes and omits some of them. This table holds a few hundred thousand clones, around 87% found once. V gene TRBV28 combines with J gene TRBJ2-7; D not resolved. Sequencing used peripheral blood. This TCR was recovered from a woman aged 45-65 years with acute or convalescent COVID-19. The CDR3 bases are TGTGCCAGCAGCCACCCGCGACTGTACTACGAGCAGTACTTC. Translating gives CASSHPRLYYEQYF.